This T cell receptor (beta chain) comes out of a study of T cells in Graves' hyperthyroidism and ophthalmopathy. Study at large: Pretreatment peripheral blood was obtained at initial diagnosis.

Researchers took RNA transcripts and amplified the TCR beta CDR3 regions from them. The HTBI set primed first-round TCR CDR3 RT-PCR. MiXCR was run by TCRdb on the multiplex PCR reads, yielding one entry per CDR3 protein. The repertoire holds roughly 650,000 distinct CDR3 sequences, with approximately 15% as singletons. Each diagnosis was grounded in clinical symptoms, serum thyroxine and TRAb, thyroid ultrasound, and orbital computed tomography. The CDR3 is 12 residues long. V was pared by 3 bases and J by 3 bases, with 5 bases between. Many counts were recorded for this clonotype. No antigen is known for it. General observations from the study: In the blood, most expanded thyroid clonotypes above 0.001 appeared as well.

Sequenced material: blood. This sequence was found in a woman aged 40 to 55 with Graves' ophthalmopathy. The V and J genes are TRBV12-3 or TRBV12-4 and TRBJ1-2; possible D gene TRBD1, 5 bases. DNA for the CDR3: TGTGCCAGCAGTTTCAGGGACTATGGCTACACCTTC. It encodes CASSFRDYGYTF.